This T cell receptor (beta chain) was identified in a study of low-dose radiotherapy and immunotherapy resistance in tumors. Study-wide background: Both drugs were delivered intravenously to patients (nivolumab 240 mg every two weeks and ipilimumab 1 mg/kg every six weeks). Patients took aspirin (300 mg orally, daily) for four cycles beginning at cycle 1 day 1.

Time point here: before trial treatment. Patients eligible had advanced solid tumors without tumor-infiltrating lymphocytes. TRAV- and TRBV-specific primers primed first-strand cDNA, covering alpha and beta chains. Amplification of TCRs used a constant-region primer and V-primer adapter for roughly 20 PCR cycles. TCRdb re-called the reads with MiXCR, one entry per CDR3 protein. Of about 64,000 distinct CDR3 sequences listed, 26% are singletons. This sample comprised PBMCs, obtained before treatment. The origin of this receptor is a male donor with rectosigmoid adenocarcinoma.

CDR3 in amino acids: CSAQPGLKGNQPQHF. In DNA form, the CDR3 reads TGCAGTGCACAGCCAGGATTGAAAGGCAATCAGCCCCAGCATTTT. This chain joins TRBV20-1 and TRBJ1-5; D is unresolved. V shed 6 bases and J shed 2 bases, with 17 bases lying between them. This CDR3 spans 15 amino acids. Germline V CDR1 and CDR2: DFQATT, SNEGSKA (reference sequence).